Presented here are 6 T cell receptor beta chains from one specimen sequenced in a study of T cells in Graves' hyperthyroidism and ophthalmopathy. Amplified TCR beta CDR3 regions derived from RNA transcripts. The primer set for the first-round RT-PCR of the TCR CDR3 was HTBI. TCRdb processed the multiplex PCR reads anew with MiXCR; each CDR3 protein has one entry. Among some 500,000 distinct CDR3 sequences listed, around 16% were seen once. The specimen sequenced was blood. These receptors all come from a woman aged 30 to 39 with Graves' ophthalmopathy.

This clonotype was counted at least ten times. V gene TRBV7-2 combines with J gene TRBJ2-7; TRBD2 might be the D (6 bases). Germline CDR1 is SGHTA and CDR2 is FQGNSA. V was cut by 3 bases and J by 2 bases, with 11 bases left in between. The CDR3 totals 14 residues. The chain's CDR3 is CASSFSGGAYEQYF. The CDR3 DNA sequence: TGTGCCAGCAGCTTTTCAGGAGGGGCCTACGAGCAGTACTTC.

This clonotype has a handful of counts. The chain is built from TRBV6-5 and TRBJ1-1, with TRBD1 identical over 7 bases. Trimming removed 2 bases from V and 7 bases from J; junction bases left unmatched: 1. This CDR3 is 12 amino acids long. Germline CDR1 is MNHEY and CDR2 is SVGAGI. The CDR3 nucleotides are TGTGCCAGCAGTTACGGGGACAGTGAAGCTTTCTTT. It yields the protein CASSYGDSEAFF.

The rearrangement uses TRBV20-1 and TRBJ2-7; 10 nucleotides match TRBD1. The CDR3 is 15 residues long. CDR1 and CDR2 from the germline V gene are DFQATT and SNEGSKA (reference sequence). V was clipped by 3 bases and J by 3 bases; unmatched bases: 8. CDR3 nucleotides: TGCAGTGCTAGGCACCGGGACAGGGGAGGCTACGAGCAGTACTTC. It specifies CSARHRDRGGYEQYF.

The chain uses TRBV4-1 and TRBJ1-1, with 10 bases matching TRBD1. J lost 6 bases, V lost 4 bases, and 11 bases had no gene match. This CDR3 is 16 amino acids long. Germline-derived CDR1 and CDR2 are MGHRA and YSYEKL. CDR3 sequence reads: CASSRGRQGALAEAFF. Written as DNA, the CDR3 is TGCGCCAGCAGCCGCGGAAGACAGGGGGCATTGGCTGAAGCTTTCTTT.

This chain connects TRBV7-2 to TRBJ2-1, with 11 positions matching TRBD1. CDR3 length: 16 amino acids. After removal of 5 bases from V and 7 bases from J, the junction contained 10 bases not matched to a gene. Germline V gene data show CDR1 as SGHTA and CDR2 as FQGNSA. The CDR3 spells CASSPWTGGLGNEQFF. In nucleotides, the CDR3 is TGTGCCAGCAGCCCATGGACAGGGGGCTTGGGAAATGAGCAGTTCTTC.

Regarding this clonotype: A much larger clone sits a single nucleotide away, making a read error possible. V is TRBV7-6 and J is TRBJ2-1; no reliable D call. The CDR3 length is 12 residues. The V end was cut by 1 base, the J end by 9 bases, with 7 bases between. CDR1 and CDR2 (germline): SGHVS, FNYEAQ. CDR3 DNA sequence: TGTGCCAGCAGCTTAGATGCGAGTGAGCAGTTCTTC. Protein product: CASSLDASEQFF.